The 15 T cell receptor beta chains below come from one sample, sequenced in a study of blood T cells in healthy people across ages. Primers used in a second PCR of roughly 7 to 12 cycles were a sample-barcoded 5' primer and a J-beta primer mix. TCRdb processed the 5' RACE reads anew with MiXCR; each CDR3 protein has one entry. Of fewer than 950,000 distinct CDR3 sequences detected, 35% to 40% appear once; the ten largest clones hold over 10%. What was sequenced was blood. These receptors were collected from a man younger than 35 in good health.

The gene calls are TRBV28 and TRBJ2-1; a weak D match, TRBD2 (6 bases). This CDR3 is 18 amino acids long. V dropped 4 bases and J dropped 0 bases, with 19 bases sitting between them. CDR1 is MDHEN, CDR2 SYDVKM, per germline. The chain's CDR3 is CASSYPRRDRPSYNEQFF. The CDR3, as DNA: TGTGCCAGCAGTTACCCCCGGAGGGACCGACCCTCCTACAATGAGCAGTTCTTC.

V and J are TRBV6-5 and TRBJ1-1; D is unclear. V was cut by 5 bases and J by 3 bases, with 16 bases left in between. Germline CDR1 MNHEY, CDR2 SVGAGI. The CDR3 runs to 15 residues. This CDR3 reads CASSPRARVDTEAFF. The DNA of the CDR3 is TGTGCCAGCAGTCCTCGGGCCCGGGTAGACACTGAAGCTTTCTTT.

About this clonotype itself: A much larger clone lies one base from this, so it may be a read error. The J gene is TRBJ2-7, the V gene TRBV12-3 or TRBV12-4; D call uncertain. The ends were cut back, 7 bases at V and 7 bases at J, with 14 bases in the middle. CDR3 length equals 12 residues. CDR3 amino acids: CASTQTPNEQYF. DNA of the CDR3: TGTGCCAGCACCCAAACCCCCAATGAGCAGTACTTC.

The chain joins TRBV5-1 to TRBJ2-5; D not certain. The CDR3 has 14 residues. Trimming shortened V by 4 bases and J by 2 bases, and 12 bases separated the two germline ends. The V gene's germline CDR1 is SGHRS and CDR2 YFSETQ. In DNA form, the CDR3 reads TGCGCCAGCAGCCCGATGGGTGGGCAAGAGACCCAGTACTTC. This translates into CASSPMGGQETQYF. Full variable domain (outside the CDR3, taken from reference TRBV5-1 and TRBJ2-5): KAGVTQTPRYLIKTRGQQVTLSCSPISGHRSVSWYQQTPGQGLQFLFEYFSETQRNKGNFPGRFSGRQFSNSRSEMNVSTLELGDSALYLCASSPMGGQETQYFGPGTRLLVL.

The chain employs TRBV20-1 and TRBJ2-5; D may be TRBD1 (6 bases). V dropped 5 bases and J dropped 2 bases, with 9 bases sitting between them. The CDR3 is 12 amino acids. CDR1 DFQATT and CDR2 SNEGSKA come from the germline V gene (reference sequence). The chain's CDR3 is CSADGQQETQYF. The CDR3 DNA sequence: TGCAGTGCTGACGGACAGCAAGAGACCCAGTACTTC.

The chain carries TRBV3-1 and TRBJ1-2; 8 bases align to TRBD1. Germline assignment: CDR1 LGHDT and CDR2 YNNKEL (reference sequence). This CDR3 is 16 amino acids long. V shed 0 bases and J 4 bases; nucleotides not matched to a gene: 7. The CDR3: CASSQDEPGGGYGYTF. CDR3 in DNA: TGTGCCAGCAGCCAAGACGAGCCAGGGGGCGGCTATGGCTACACCTTC.

This clonotype was counted a few times. A much larger clone differs from this one at a single base, so this may be a read error. The V gene is TRBV7-9, the J gene TRBJ2-1, with TRBD1 matching 10 bases. Per the germline V gene, CDR1 is SEHNR and CDR2 is FQNEAQ (reference sequence). Unmatched junction bases numbered 17, after V lost 6 bases and J lost 12 bases. This CDR3 is built from 16 residues. This CDR3 is CASSSQPGTGDHGQFF. The DNA for the CDR3 is TGTGCCAGCAGTTCACAACCCGGGACAGGGGATCATGGGCAGTTCTTC.

In regard to this clonotype: A much larger clone sits a single nucleotide away, making a read error possible. The J gene is TRBJ1-2, the V gene TRBV27; TRBD1 is a possible D gene (6 bases). This CDR3 contains 14 residues. The germline gives CDR1 MNHEY, CDR2 SMNVEV (reference sequence). The V end lost 6 bases, the J end lost 4 bases, and 15 bases lay between the germline ends. The CDR3 DNA reads TGTGCCAGCAGCAGGAACAGGGACCGCTATGGCTACACCTTC. Protein: CASSRNRDRYGYTF.

This clonotype was detected ten times or more. The chain recombines TRBV7-6 with TRBJ2-3; a possible D gene is TRBD2 (6 bases). Germline CDR1 is SGHVS and CDR2 is FNYEAQ. CDR3 length: 16 amino acids. The V gene lost 5 bases and the J gene lost 0 bases, with 15 bases spanning the gap. CDR3 in amino acids: CASSPQLAISTDTQYF. CDR3 nucleotide sequence: TGTGCCAGCAGCCCCCAACTAGCTATCAGCACAGATACGCAGTATTTT. Looking up the rest from reference TRBV7-6 and TRBJ2-3 gives the full variable domain: GAGVSQSPRYKVTKRGQDVALRCDPISGHVSLYWYRQALGQGPEFLTYFNYEAQQDKSGLPNDRFSAERPEGSISTLTIQRTEQRDSAMYRCASSPQLAISTDTQYFGPGTRLTVL.

This clonotype was counted between two and nine times. The chain combines TRBV20-1 with TRBJ2-7; TRBD2 matches 10 bases. Germline CDR1 DFQATT, CDR2 SNEGSKA (reference sequence). V was clipped by 0 bases and J by 7 bases; unmatched bases: 6. CDR3 length: 14 residues. The CDR3 nucleotides read TGCAGTGCTAGAGATACGGCTAGCGGGAGAGAGCAGTACTTC. It specifies CSARDTASGREQYF.

Points on this clonotype: A read error may explain this, as a much larger clone is one base away. V usage is TRBV12-3 or TRBV12-4 and J usage is TRBJ2-3; D is possibly TRBD1 (6 bases). The CDR3 consists of 15 residues. V lost 5 bases and J 4 bases, leaving 16 bases between the germline ends. CDR3 coding DNA: TGTGCCAGCAGTCCCCCGGGACATAACGCAGATACGCAGTATTTT. This gives the protein CASSPPGHNADTQYF.

On this clonotype: The junction does not match germline at one end; this may be a read error. The chain employs TRBV20-1 and TRBJ2-5; D is perhaps TRBD1 (5 bases). The CDR3 covers 14 residues. Per germline, CDR1 DFQATT and CDR2 SNEGSKA (reference sequence). As DNA, the CDR3 is TGCAGTGCCCGGAACCCGACAGACCAAGAGGCCCAGTACTTC. Its protein is CSARNPTDQEAQYF.

This clonotype appeared many times. The chain combines TRBV10-3 with TRBJ1-1; D uncertain. The CDR3 is 12 residues long. The V end lost 4 bases, the J end lost 0 bases, and 3 bases lay between the germline ends. Per germline, CDR1 ENHRY and CDR2 SYGVKD. The chain's CDR3 is CAISGVNTEAFF. In DNA form, the CDR3 reads TGTGCCATCAGTGGGGTGAACACTGAAGCTTTCTTT.

This clonotype was seen only a few times. The V and J genes are TRBV19 and TRBJ2-3; TRBD1 might be the D (6 bases). There are 17 residues in the CDR3. In germline, CDR1 is LNHDA, CDR2 SQIVND (reference sequence). The V and J ends lost 3 bases and 0 bases respectively, with 16 bases between them. The CDR3 coding sequence is TGTGCCAGTAGTATCGGACGGGACACCTCTAGCACAGATACGCAGTATTTT. Amino acids: CASSIGRDTSSTDTQYF.

A few counts support this clonotype. The V and J genes are TRBV20-1 and TRBJ1-2; 9 bases map to TRBD1. CDR1 is DFQATT, CDR2 SNEGSKA, per germline (reference sequence). Losses at the gene ends were 5 bases for V and 3 bases for J; bases not matched to a gene: 10. The CDR3 contains 15 residues. CDR3 DNA: TGCAGTGCTCCCCCGCCGGGACAGGGTGACTATGGCTACACCTTC. This gives the protein CSAPPPGQGDYGYTF.